A single TCR beta chain is shown here with its context. Germline-derived CDR1 and CDR2 are MNHEY and SVGAGI. Between the trimmed V and J ends, which lost 2 bases and 6 bases, there was a span of 10 bases. CDR3 length equals 13 residues. After constant-region reverse-primer amplification, full-length variable regions underwent semi-nested PCR with Nested Universal Primer A. TCRdb itself ran the 5' RACE reads through MiXCR, one entry per CDR3 protein. The sample includes about 62,000 distinct CDR3 sequences, under 35% of them seen just once. The sequenced sample was tumor-infiltrating naive CD4+ T cells sorted from the breast tumor. Documented subset: naive CD4+ T cells, CD4+CD45RA+CD25-. This clonotype was obtained from a female donor with breast cancer. V and J are TRBV6-5 and TRBJ1-1; D ambiguous. The CDR3 spells CASSYLDRAEAFF. Written as DNA, the CDR3 is TGTGCCAGCAGTTACCTAGATCGCGCTGAAGCTTTCTTT.